This TCR beta chain was obtained from a study of tumor-infiltrating lymphocytes in localized non-small cell lung cancer. This CDR3 is 14 amino acids long. Germline V CDR1 and CDR2: GTSNPN, SVGIG (reference sequence). V was trimmed by 4 bases and J by 5 bases, leaving 17 bases between them. TCRdb keeps only in-frame clones here, not all; method: immunoSEQ multiplex PCR. The sample contains around 8,900 clones, about two thirds of which appear only once. This clone came up a few times. Sequenced input: lung tumor tissue. The V call is TRBV30, the J call TRBJ1-2, with D unclear. This clonotype was obtained from a human donor with non-small cell lung cancer. CDR3 in amino acids: CAWIRTPAGYGYTF. The CDR3 nucleotides read TGTGCCTGGATAAGGACCCCGGCCGGGTATGGCTACACCTTC.